This entry describes one T cell receptor (beta chain). These data originate in a study of T cells in Graves' hyperthyroidism and ophthalmopathy. The CDR3 has 14 amino acids. Germline-derived CDR1 and CDR2 are SGDLS and YYNGEE. V was pared by 6 bases and J by 7 bases, with 11 bases of the junction left unmatched. TCR beta CDR3 regions were amplified from RNA transcripts. HTBI primers were used for first-round RT-PCR of the TCR CDR3. From the multiplex PCR reads, TCRdb called clonotypes with MiXCR, one entry per CDR3 protein. The sample lists more than 300,000 distinct CDR3 sequences; about 12% were seen once.

This chain connects TRBV9 to TRBJ2-7; TRBD1 aligns across 9 bases. The TCR originated in a woman in her late teens or twenties with Graves' hyperthyroidism. The sample taken for sequencing was blood. In nucleotides, the CDR3 is TGTGCCAGCACCCAGACAGGGGGTTTCGTTGAGCAGTACTTC. It codes for CASTQTGGFVEQYF.